Listed below are T cell receptor beta chains from one sample, sequenced in a study of blood T cells in healthy people across ages. Each CDR3 protein gets one entry after TCRdb re-called the 5' RACE reads with MiXCR. The repertoire holds about 640,000 distinct CDR3 sequences, 58% seen once, with over 30% in the top ten. The sample consisted of blood. The receptors derive from a man between 60 and 75 years old in good health. CDR3s include the opening cysteine and the closing phenylalanine or tryptophan. A D gene is named only where the DNA matches it firmly. Expanded clones are given a class, and other clones once, few, many or no size at all.

j_gene: TRBJ2-7
d_gene: TRBD1
abundance: few
v_gene: TRBV4-1
CDR3aa: CASSLSPGTGAGEQYF
CDR3nt: TGCGCCAGCAGCCTATCTCCCGGGACAGGGGCTGGGGAGCAGTACTTC

j_gene: TRBJ2-3
d_gene: TRBD2
abundance: .
v_gene: TRBV20-1
CDR3aa: CSASGGRGISTDTQYF
CDR3nt: TGCAGTGCCAGCGGGGGGCGCGGAATTAGCACAGATACGCAGTATTTT

j_gene: TRBJ1-6
d_gene: .
abundance: .
v_gene: TRBV4-1
CDR3aa: CASSQFTGSSYNSPLHF
CDR3nt: TGCGCCAGCAGCCAATTCACAGGGAGCTCCTATAATTCACCCCTCCACTTT

j_gene: TRBJ2-1
d_gene: .
abundance: .
v_gene: TRBV5-6
CDR3aa: CASSQYRVEQFF
CDR3nt: TGTGCCAGCAGCCAGTACAGAGTAGAGCAGTTCTTC

j_gene: TRBJ2-1
d_gene: TRBD2
abundance: .
v_gene: TRBV27
CDR3aa: CASAGGAYNEQFF
CDR3nt: TGTGCCAGCGCCGGGGGGGCCTACAATGAGCAGTTCTTC

j_gene: TRBJ2-7
d_gene: TRBD1
abundance: few
v_gene: TRBV6-1
CDR3aa: CASSFSGTGAYEQYF
CDR3nt: TGTGCCAGCAGTTTTTCCGGGACAGGGGCCTACGAGCAGTACTTC

j_gene: TRBJ2-1
d_gene: TRBD2
abundance: .
v_gene: TRBV3-1
CDR3aa: CASSQDSAGGHNEQFF
CDR3nt: TGTGCCAGCAGCCAAGATTCAGCGGGGGGGCACAATGAGCAGTTCTTC

j_gene: TRBJ2-7
d_gene: TRBD1
abundance: many
v_gene: TRBV27
CDR3aa: CASSTRDRGSYEQYF
CDR3nt: TGTGCCAGCAGTACCAGGGACAGGGGTTCCTACGAGCAGTACTTC

j_gene: TRBJ2-5
d_gene: TRBD2
abundance: .
v_gene: TRBV20-1
CDR3aa: CSAYRTLAGDQETQYF
CDR3nt: TGCAGTGCTTACCGAACACTAGCGGGGGACCAAGAGACCCAGTACTTC

j_gene: TRBJ2-7
d_gene: .
abundance: .
v_gene: TRBV28
CDR3aa: CASSSQTYEQYF
CDR3nt: TGTGCCAGCAGTTCTCAAACCTACGAGCAGTACTTC

j_gene: TRBJ2-5
d_gene: TRBD1
abundance: .
v_gene: TRBV25-1
CDR3aa: CASSETGGRETQYF
CDR3nt: TGTGCCAGCAGTGAAACAGGGGGCAGAGAGACCCAGTACTTC

j_gene: TRBJ1-4
d_gene: .
abundance: .
v_gene: TRBV18
CDR3aa: CASSPPGQIATNEKLFF
CDR3nt: TGTGCCAGCTCACCACCGGGGCAGATCGCAACTAATGAAAAACTGTTTTTT

j_gene: TRBJ2-3
d_gene: .
abundance: .
v_gene: TRBV29-1
CDR3aa: CSVEDPGSTDTQYF
CDR3nt: TGCAGCGTTGAAGATCCCGGTAGTACAGATACGCAGTATTTT

j_gene: TRBJ2-7
d_gene: TRBD2
abundance: .
v_gene: TRBV20-1
CDR3aa: CSARYSSGAYEQYF
CDR3nt: TGCAGTGCTAGGTATTCTAGCGGCGCCTACGAGCAGTACTTC

j_gene: TRBJ2-2
d_gene: TRBD2
abundance: few
v_gene: TRBV6-1
CDR3aa: CASRASSGGLNTGELFF
CDR3nt: TGTGCCAGCAGGGCAAGTAGCGGGGGCCTCAACACCGGGGAGCTGTTTTTT

j_gene: TRBJ2-5
d_gene: TRBD1
abundance: few
v_gene: TRBV7-9
CDR3aa: CASSLARQTGANQETQYF
CDR3nt: TGTGCCAGCAGCTTAGCGAGGCAGACAGGGGCGAATCAAGAGACCCAGTACTTC

j_gene: TRBJ2-5
d_gene: TRBD2
abundance: .
v_gene: TRBV20-1
CDR3aa: CSAGTSTLETQYF
CDR3nt: TGCAGTGCCGGGACTAGCACTTTAGAGACCCAGTACTTC

j_gene: TRBJ2-7
d_gene: .
abundance: few
v_gene: TRBV5-1
CDR3aa: CASSFQTTGWADEQYF
CDR3nt: TGCGCCAGCAGCTTCCAAACAACCGGTTGGGCTGACGAGCAGTACTTC

j_gene: TRBJ1-5
d_gene: .
abundance: few
v_gene: TRBV6-5
CDR3aa: CASSYEARQPQHF
CDR3nt: TGTGCCAGCAGTTACGAGGCGCGTCAGCCCCAGCATTTT

j_gene: TRBJ2-3
d_gene: .
abundance: .
v_gene: TRBV7-8
CDR3aa: CASSLYTSNTQDTQYF
CDR3nt: TGTGCCAGCAGCTTATACACCTCAAACACACAAGATACGCAGTATTTT

j_gene: TRBJ2-6
d_gene: TRBD1
abundance: .
v_gene: TRBV12-3/TRBV12-4
CDR3aa: CASSPFRDRVLGANVLTF
CDR3nt: TGTGCCAGCAGTCCCTTCCGGGACAGGGTACTTGGGGCCAACGTCCTGACTTTC

j_gene: TRBJ1-6
d_gene: .
abundance: .
v_gene: TRBV20-1
CDR3aa: CSAREDRISYNSPLHF
CDR3nt: TGCAGTGCTAGAGAAGACAGGATCTCCTATAATTCACCCCTCCACTTT

j_gene: TRBJ2-1
d_gene: .
abundance: few
v_gene: TRBV5-1
CDR3aa: CASSLESYNEQFF
CDR3nt: TGCGCCAGCAGCTTGGAATCCTACAATGAGCAGTTCTTC

j_gene: TRBJ2-1
d_gene: TRBD1
abundance: .
v_gene: TRBV20-1
CDR3aa: CSARWQGAGNEQFF
CDR3nt: TGCAGTGCCCGCTGGCAGGGGGCTGGGAATGAGCAGTTCTTC

j_gene: TRBJ2-7
d_gene: .
abundance: .
v_gene: TRBV11-2
CDR3aa: CASSLKALDTTYEQYF
CDR3nt: TGTGCCAGCAGCTTAAAGGCCTTGGACACTACCTACGAGCAGTACTTC

j_gene: TRBJ2-3
d_gene: .
abundance: .
v_gene: TRBV18
CDR3aa: CASAPGSTDTQYF
CDR3nt: TGTGCCAGCGCACCGGGCTCCACAGATACGCAGTATTTT

j_gene: TRBJ2-1
d_gene: TRBD2
abundance: .
v_gene: TRBV20-1
CDR3aa: CSAQGWGGYNEQFF
CDR3nt: TGCAGTGCGCAAGGGTGGGGGGGCTACAATGAGCAGTTCTTC

j_gene: TRBJ1-2
d_gene: .
abundance: few
v_gene: TRBV9
CDR3aa: CASSVDWTPAHGYTF
CDR3nt: TGTGCCAGCAGCGTAGACTGGACCCCTGCGCATGGCTACACCTTC

j_gene: TRBJ2-6
d_gene: .
abundance: .
v_gene: TRBV21-1
CDR3aa: CASFQTRGVSGANVLTF
CDR3nt: TGTGCCAGCTTCCAAACGCGTGGGGTGTCTGGGGCCAACGTCCTGACTTTC

j_gene: TRBJ2-1
d_gene: .
abundance: few
v_gene: TRBV4-2
CDR3aa: CASSQDTGLVVRNEQFF
CDR3nt: TGTGCCAGCAGCCAAGATACGGGGTTAGTCGTTCGGAATGAGCAGTTCTTC

j_gene: TRBJ1-6
d_gene: TRBD1
abundance: once
v_gene: TRBV5-1
CDR3aa: CASSFGQGLQALHF
CDR3nt: TGCGCCAGCAGCTTCGGACAGGGACTTCAGGCCCTCCACTTT

j_gene: TRBJ2-7
d_gene: .
abundance: few
v_gene: TRBV29-1
CDR3aa: CSVEGVDSYEQYF
CDR3nt: TGCAGCGTTGAAGGGGTAGATTCCTACGAGCAGTACTTC

j_gene: TRBJ2-7
d_gene: TRBD1
abundance: once
v_gene: TRBV3-1
CDR3aa: CASSQDLTGVYEQYF
CDR3nt: TGTGCCAGCAGCCAAGACCTAACAGGGGTCTACGAGCAGTACTTC

j_gene: TRBJ2-1
d_gene: .
abundance: many
v_gene: TRBV10-3
CDR3aa: CAISNLGARYNEQFF
CDR3nt: TGTGCCATCAGCAACTTGGGCGCCAGATACAATGAGCAGTTCTTC

j_gene: TRBJ1-5
d_gene: .
abundance: .
v_gene: TRBV10-3
CDR3aa: CAISEYRDQPQHF
CDR3nt: TGTGCCATCAGTGAGTATCGGGATCAGCCCCAGCATTTT

j_gene: TRBJ2-1
d_gene: .
abundance: .
v_gene: TRBV5-1
CDR3aa: CASIFRLNEQFF
CDR3nt: TGCGCCAGCATCTTCCGTCTTAATGAGCAGTTCTTC

j_gene: TRBJ2-1
d_gene: TRBD2
abundance: .
v_gene: TRBV14
CDR3aa: CASSQDRAGEAYNEQFF
CDR3nt: TGTGCCAGCAGCCAAGATAGAGCGGGGGAGGCCTACAATGAGCAGTTCTTC

j_gene: TRBJ2-1
d_gene: .
abundance: .
v_gene: TRBV20-1
CDR3aa: CSARGGGSYNEQFF
CDR3nt: TGCAGTGCTCGGGGTGGCGGATCCTACAATGAGCAGTTCTTC

j_gene: TRBJ1-2
d_gene: .
abundance: few
v_gene: TRBV28
CDR3aa: CATFPAGQNYGYTF
CDR3nt: TGTGCCACCTTCCCCGCCGGTCAGAACTATGGCTACACCTTC

j_gene: TRBJ2-4
d_gene: TRBD2
abundance: .
v_gene: TRBV10-3
CDR3aa: CAISDSGGPPAKNIQYF
CDR3nt: TGTGCCATCAGCGATAGCGGGGGCCCCCCAGCCAAAAACATTCAGTACTTC

j_gene: TRBJ2-4
d_gene: TRBD2
abundance: .
v_gene: TRBV12-5
CDR3aa: CASGLVGPGGLAKNIQYF
CDR3nt: TGTGCTAGTGGTTTGGTAGGCCCGGGAGGGCTAGCCAAAAACATTCAGTACTTC

j_gene: TRBJ2-3
d_gene: TRBD2
abundance: .
v_gene: TRBV3-1
CDR3aa: CASSRLAGGSTDTQYF
CDR3nt: TGTGCCAGCAGCCGCCTAGCGGGGGGGAGCACAGATACGCAGTATTTT

j_gene: TRBJ2-3
d_gene: TRBD2
abundance: .
v_gene: TRBV20-1
CDR3aa: CSASPGTSGGADTQYF
CDR3nt: TGCAGTGCTAGCCCCGGGACTAGCGGGGGGGCAGATACGCAGTATTTT

j_gene: TRBJ1-1
d_gene: .
abundance: .
v_gene: TRBV27
CDR3aa: CASSYLGQNTEAFF
CDR3nt: TGTGCCAGCAGTTACCTGGGGCAGAACACTGAAGCTTTCTTT

j_gene: TRBJ1-4
d_gene: TRBD1
abundance: .
v_gene: TRBV28
CDR3aa: CASSAQGTTNEKLFF
CDR3nt: TGTGCCAGCAGTGCACAGGGGACCACTAATGAAAAACTGTTTTTT

j_gene: TRBJ2-6
d_gene: TRBD1
abundance: .
v_gene: TRBV10-3
CDR3aa: CATWDPETGEVSGANVLTF
CDR3nt: TGTGCCACATGGGACCCCGAGACAGGGGAGGTATCTGGGGCCAACGTCCTGACTTTC

j_gene: TRBJ2-3
d_gene: TRBD1
abundance: .
v_gene: TRBV28
CDR3aa: CASRATQGLADTQYF
CDR3nt: TGTGCCAGCAGGGCCACACAGGGGTTGGCAGATACGCAGTATTTT

j_gene: TRBJ2-3
d_gene: TRBD1
abundance: .
v_gene: TRBV10-3
CDR3aa: CAMRTGSTDTQYF
CDR3nt: TGTGCCATGAGGACAGGGAGCACAGATACGCAGTATTTT

j_gene: TRBJ2-1
d_gene: TRBD2
abundance: few
v_gene: TRBV6-6
CDR3aa: CASRAGGASNEQFF
CDR3nt: TGTGCCAGCAGAGCGGGGGGCGCTTCAAATGAGCAGTTCTTC

j_gene: TRBJ2-5
d_gene: TRBD2
abundance: once
v_gene: TRBV3-1
CDR3aa: CASSQGSSGRGTQYF
CDR3nt: TGTGCCAGCAGCCAAGGCTCTAGCGGTCGAGGGACCCAGTACTTC

j_gene: TRBJ1-2
d_gene: .
abundance: many
v_gene: TRBV20-1
CDR3aa: CSAPYLLGANYGYTF
CDR3nt: TGCAGTGCTCCCTACTTGTTAGGAGCTAACTATGGCTACACCTTC

j_gene: TRBJ2-5
d_gene: .
abundance: .
v_gene: TRBV6-1
CDR3aa: CASLGTGSGETQYF
CDR3nt: TGTGCCAGCCTGGGCACAGGGTCGGGAGAGACCCAGTACTTC

j_gene: TRBJ1-5
d_gene: TRBD1
abundance: .
v_gene: TRBV5-1
CDR3aa: CASSQDETGWQPQHF
CDR3nt: TGCGCCAGCAGCCAAGATGAGACAGGGTGGCAGCCCCAGCATTTT

j_gene: TRBJ1-2
d_gene: TRBD1
abundance: few
v_gene: TRBV12-3/TRBV12-4
CDR3aa: CASSRQGTGYGYTF
CDR3nt: TGTGCCAGCAGCCGACAGGGTACGGGATATGGCTACACCTTC

j_gene: TRBJ2-5
d_gene: TRBD2
abundance: .
v_gene: TRBV10-3
CDR3aa: CAISESGTSGQETQYF
CDR3nt: TGTGCCATCAGTGAGTCTGGGACTAGCGGACAAGAGACCCAGTACTTC

j_gene: TRBJ1-2
d_gene: TRBD1
abundance: .
v_gene: TRBV29-1
CDR3aa: CSGGTGEFGYTF
CDR3nt: TGCAGCGGAGGGACAGGGGAATTTGGCTACACCTTC

j_gene: TRBJ1-5
d_gene: .
abundance: .
v_gene: TRBV5-5
CDR3aa: CASSLLSPAAGVDQPQHF
CDR3nt: TGTGCCAGCAGCTTGTTGTCCCCTGCGGCAGGGGTAGATCAGCCCCAGCATTTT

j_gene: TRBJ2-2
d_gene: TRBD1
abundance: .
v_gene: TRBV12-3/TRBV12-4
CDR3aa: CASSLTGQGPAFF
CDR3nt: TGTGCCAGCAGCCTTACGGGACAGGGGCCCGCGTTTTTT

j_gene: TRBJ2-3
d_gene: .
abundance: once
v_gene: TRBV5-1
CDR3aa: CASSLSPTGSSTDTQYF
CDR3nt: TGCGCCAGCAGCCTCAGCCCGACAGGCTCTAGCACAGATACGCAGTATTTT

j_gene: TRBJ2-6
d_gene: .
abundance: .
v_gene: TRBV11-1
CDR3aa: CASSLVHSGANVLTF
CDR3nt: TGTGCCAGCAGCTTAGTCCATTCTGGGGCCAACGTCCTGACTTTC